This entry lists 3 T cell receptor beta chains sequenced from one sample in a study of response to subunit inactivated influenza vaccine. Each CDR3 protein gets one entry after TCRdb re-called the RT-PCR reads with MiXCR. Among some 570,000 distinct CDR3 sequences, roughly 12% were seen once, and the ten largest hold approximately 11%. These data are also associated with another study on T cells expressing NK-cell markers. As that study records: What made the TCR beta cDNA was 5'RACE template switching with UMIs.

The material was PBMCs from blood, obtained on the day of vaccination. The receptors here all came from a man aged 45 to 65 who received an inactivated influenza vaccine.

J is TRBJ2-6 and V is TRBV5-6, with 11 bases identical to TRBD1. CDR1 and CDR2 (germline): SGHDT, YYEEEE. This CDR3 has 17 residues. V trimming: 5 bases; J trimming: 0 bases; junction bases outside the gene matches: 4. In DNA form, the CDR3 reads TGTGCCAGCAGTACCGGGACAGGGGGCTCTGGGGCCAACGTCCTGACTTTC. Protein: CASSTGTGGSGANVLTF.

This clonotype was detected a few times. This rearrangement joins TRBV6-5 to TRBJ2-2; D unresolved. The CDR3 consists of 15 residues. The germline V gene encodes CDR1 MNHEY and CDR2 SVGAGI. V was trimmed by 2 bases and J by 1 base, leaving 8 bases between them. The CDR3 region is CASSYGPGNTGELFF. For the CDR3, the DNA is TGTGCCAGCAGTTACGGTCCGGGGAACACCGGGGAGCTGTTTTTT.

This chain links TRBV5-1 with TRBJ2-7, with 7 positions matching TRBD1. Germline V CDR1 and CDR2: SGHRS, YFSETQ. The CDR3 has 15 residues. Trimming cost V 4 bases and J 0 bases; bases outside gene matches: 7. The CDR3: CASSIDRELSYEQYF. The CDR3 DNA reads as TGCGCCAGCAGCATAGACAGGGAACTCTCCTACGAGCAGTACTTC.